This T cell receptor beta chain was sequenced for a study of STAT3 mutations in large granular lymphocyte leukemia. Study-level findings and limits: Clonal expansion was inferred from other time points because no sample existed at each clone's first appearance. Every T-LGLL patient had at least one immunodominant TCRbeta clonotype.

Trimming shortened V by 5 bases and J by 3 bases, and 12 bases separated the two germline ends. This CDR3 is 13 amino acids long. The germline V gene has CDR1 SQVTM and CDR2 ANQGSEA. The repertoire was sequenced with immunoSEQ multiplex PCR; TCRdb's copy has only in-frame clones and lacks some. This table has approximately 27,000 clones, around three quarters appearing once. As to this clone: Its antigen is unknown.

The sequencing input was peripheral blood mononuclear cells. The rearrangement joins TRBV29-1 to TRBJ2-3, with TRBD2 as a possible D gene (5 bases). The sequence was collected from a woman aged 50 to 60 with T-cell large granular lymphocyte leukemia. Some clones in this sample may be carry-over from other donors' samples. CDR3 nucleotide sequence: TGCAGCGTTCTAGGTGGGAGTACAGATACGCAGTATTTT. Translated: CSVLGGSTDTQYF.